The clone carrying this T cell receptor beta chain has only a few counts. The entry originates in a study of blood T cells in healthy people across ages. Combining a sample-barcoded 5' primer with a J-beta primer mix, a second PCR ran for roughly 7 to 12 cycles. TCRdb passed the 5' RACE reads through MiXCR, listing each CDR3 protein once. The sample consists of about 940,000 distinct CDR3 sequences, about 44% of them appearing once. This clonotype was obtained from a man aged 25-45 years in good health. The sequenced sample consisted of blood.

The CDR3 DNA reads as TGTGCCAGTAGTATAGGGGAAAACTACGAGCAGTACTTC. Translating it yields CASSIGENYEQYF. J is TRBJ2-4 and V is TRBV19; D is undetermined. The J call is in doubt because the DNA end fits TRBJ2-7 better. Germline assignment: CDR1 LNHDA and CDR2 SQIVND (reference sequence). The CDR3 spans 13 residues.